Listed below are T cell receptor beta chains from one sample, sequenced in a study of T cells in Graves' hyperthyroidism and ophthalmopathy. TCRdb independently ran MiXCR on the multiplex PCR reads; one entry per CDR3 protein. The sample lists around 570,000 distinct CDR3 sequences; nearly 20% were seen once. Material for sequencing was blood. These receptors were taken from a man aged 35 to 55 with Graves' ophthalmopathy. Each CDR3 is given with its conserved first and last residue. The order of the fields is J gene, V gene, D gene, clone size, CDR3 protein, CDR3 DNA. D genes are given only for firm matches. The listing skips clone size in some rows; elsewhere it reads once, few, many or a size class.

>TRBJ1-5|TRBV7-9|NA|few
CASSSNRESNQPQHF
TGTGCCAGCAGCTCCAACAGGGAGAGCAATCAGCCCCAGCATTTT
>TRBJ1-3|TRBV24-1|NA|NA
CATSDSLTSGNTIYF
TGTGCCACCAGTGATTCATTGACCTCTGGAAACACCATATATTTT
>TRBJ2-1|TRBV30|NA|NA
CAGLNDNEQFF
TGTGCCGGGCTCAACGACAATGAGCAGTTCTTC
>TRBJ2-6|TRBV29-1|NA|NA
CSVYGSSGANVLTF
TGCAGCGTGTATGGGTCATCTGGGGCCAACGTCCTGACTTTC
>TRBJ2-1|TRBV9|NA|NA
CASSVATRGGNEQFF
TGTGCCAGCAGCGTAGCTACCAGGGGGGGCAATGAGCAGTTCTTC
>TRBJ2-4|TRBV6-2/TRBV6-3|TRBD1|few
CASSYPTGTGRPTLAKNIQYF
TGTGCCAGCAGTTACCCCACAGGGACAGGGCGTCCGACTTTAGCCAAAAACATTCAGTACTTC
>TRBJ1-2|TRBV11-2|NA|NA
CASSFRGGYTF
TGTGCCAGCAGTTTTCGGGGCGGCTACACCTTC
>TRBJ2-1|TRBV20-1|TRBD2|NA
CSARAETSGKYNEQFF
TGCAGTGCTAGAGCGGAGACTAGCGGGAAGTACAATGAGCAGTTCTTC
>TRBJ1-1|TRBV6-1|NA|NA
CASKGELNTEAFF
TGTGCCAGCAAAGGGGAACTGAACACTGAAGCTTTCTTT
>TRBJ2-7|TRBV6-1|TRBD2|few
CASSRLAGYEQYF
TGTGCCAGCAGTAGATTAGCGGGCTACGAGCAGTACTTC
>TRBJ2-1|TRBV3-1|NA|NA
CASGPPGPNEQFF
TGTGCCAGCGGACCCCCGGGACCCAATGAGCAGTTCTTC
>TRBJ2-7|TRBV11-3|NA|many
CATCEHSTYEQYF
TGTGCCACCTGTGAACATTCTACCTACGAGCAGTACTTC
>TRBJ2-7|TRBV10-3|NA|NA
CAISDRTSSTYEQYF
TGTGCCATCAGTGACCGAACTAGCTCGACTTACGAGCAGTACTTC
>TRBJ2-1|TRBV18|TRBD2|few
CASSPRDTGTRDNEQFF
TGTGCCAGCTCACCCAGGGATACCGGGACTAGAGACAATGAGCAGTTCTTC
>TRBJ1-5|TRBV5-5|NA|few
CASSLDSSYSNQPQHF
TGTGCCAGCAGCTTGGACTCCTCCTATAGCAATCAGCCCCAGCATTTT
>TRBJ2-3|TRBV28|NA|many
CASSLSGGGADTQYF
TGTGCCAGCAGTTTATCGGGCGGAGGGGCAGATACGCAGTATTTT
>TRBJ2-3|TRBV7-9|NA|few
CASSLGGVGSGADTQYF
TGTGCCAGCAGCTTAGGCGGAGTTGGCAGCGGCGCAGATACGCAGTATTTT
>TRBJ1-2|TRBV6-1|NA|many
CASSSTTYGYTF
TGTGCCAGCAGTTCAACGACCTATGGCTACACCTTC
>TRBJ2-1|TRBV3-1|TRBD2|NA
CASSQSGGGSYNEQFF
TGTGCCAGCAGCCAATCCGGCGGGGGGTCATACAATGAGCAGTTCTTC
>TRBJ2-3|TRBV11-2|TRBD2|NA
CASGYPPTGTSGMGTDTQYF
TGTGCCAGCGGATACCCCCCTACCGGGACTAGCGGGATGGGCACAGATACGCAGTATTTT
>TRBJ1-6|TRBV6-5|NA|NA
CASSFPGTPLHF
TGTGCCAGCAGTTTCCCGGGAACACCCCTCCACTTT
>TRBJ2-7|TRBV7-9|TRBD1|many
CASSYSDRSEQYF
TGTGCCAGCAGCTACTCGGACAGGAGCGAGCAGTACTTC
>TRBJ2-2|TRBV30|TRBD1|few
CAWSEVDRAVGELFF
TGTGCCTGGAGTGAAGTGGACAGGGCAGTCGGGGAGCTGTTTTTT
>TRBJ1-1|TRBV7-9|NA|few
CASSFRMDQMNTEAFF
TGTGCCAGCAGCTTTAGAATGGATCAAATGAACACTGAAGCTTTCTTT
>TRBJ2-7|TRBV7-2|NA|many
CASSVAGGNEQYF
TGTGCCAGCAGCGTGGCAGGGGGGAACGAGCAGTACTTC
>TRBJ2-7|TRBV2|TRBD2|many
CASTQAGGAYEQYF
TGTGCCAGCACCCAAGCGGGGGGAGCCTACGAGCAGTACTTC
>TRBJ2-1|TRBV11-1|NA|many
CASSVSGTAGVYDEQFF
TGTGCCAGCAGCGTTAGCGGGACAGCGGGAGTTTATGATGAGCAGTTCTTC